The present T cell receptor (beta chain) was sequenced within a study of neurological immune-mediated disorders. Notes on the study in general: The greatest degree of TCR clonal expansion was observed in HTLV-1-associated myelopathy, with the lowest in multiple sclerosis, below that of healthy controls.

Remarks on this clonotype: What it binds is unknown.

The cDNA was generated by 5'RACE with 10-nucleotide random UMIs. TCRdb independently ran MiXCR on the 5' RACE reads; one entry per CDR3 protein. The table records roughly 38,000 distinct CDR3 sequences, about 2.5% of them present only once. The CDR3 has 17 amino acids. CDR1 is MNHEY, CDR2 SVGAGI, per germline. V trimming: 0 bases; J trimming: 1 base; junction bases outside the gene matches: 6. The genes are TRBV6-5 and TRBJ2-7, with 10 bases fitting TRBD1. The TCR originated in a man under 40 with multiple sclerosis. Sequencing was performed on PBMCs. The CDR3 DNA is TGTGCCAGCAGTTACTCACCGGGACAGGGGATTTCCTACGAGCAGTACTTC. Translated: CASSYSPGQGISYEQYF.